The 2 T cell receptor beta chains below all came from one sample that was sequenced in a study of Ad26.COV2.S vaccination and SARS-CoV-2 variants. The treatment was: around 19 received Ad26.COV2.S at low or high dose, single or two shots; a few received placebo; per-sample allocation not given. Samples analyzed were those drawn on day 63 after the first vaccine or placebo injection. This table comes from immunoSEQ multiplex PCR, and its TCRdb copy is limited to in-frame clones, with some not included. The sample yields 440,000 or so clones, about 92% seen once. The sample consisted of peripheral blood, taken in a trial of Ad26.COV2.S vaccine versus placebo. The receptors derive from a person aged 18 to 65 who received the Ad26.COV2.S COVID-19 vaccine or a placebo.

The rearrangement uses TRBV3-1 (or the pseudogene TRBV3-2) and TRBJ2-5; D might be TRBD2 (6 bases). Germline CDR1 is LGHDT and CDR2 is YNNKEL (reference sequence). The CDR3 covers 15 residues. V lost 1 base, J lost 1 base, and 10 bases lay in between. CDR3 in DNA: TGTGCCAGCAGCCAAGGGTTAGCGGCCCAAGAGACCCAGTACTTC. Its translation: CASSQGLAAQETQYF.

This clone was picked up a small number of times. Here the CDR3 DNA reads TGTGCAAGTCGCCACCCTACTGGGCAGGGGTCTAGCCTCCCCCTGGGAGATACGCAGTATTTT. The encoded protein is CASRHPTGQGSSLPLGDTQYF. This sequence joins TRBV12-2 and TRBJ2-3; TRBD1, the table's D call, lacks a check against the DNA. TRBV12-2 is flagged as a pseudogene. CDR3 length: 21 residues.